This is a list of T cell receptor beta chains from one sample in a study of human T cells and chemical hapten exposure. TCRdb analysed the 5' RACE reads with MiXCR anew, one entry per CDR3 protein. This sample carries about 81,000 distinct CDR3 sequences, 7% to 8% of them seen once, and the ten largest clones take over 2%. The receptors were sampled from a male donor in good health. CDR3s include the opening cysteine and the closing phenylalanine or tryptophan. D genes are given only for firm matches. Expanded clones are given a class, and other clones once, few, many or no size at all.

J gene,V gene,D gene,clone size,CDR3 DNA,CDR3 protein
TRBJ1-6,TRBV10-3,-,many,TGTGCCATCAGTGGGGAGACAGCCTATAATTCACCCCTCCACTTT,CAISGETAYNSPLHF
TRBJ1-2,TRBV5-1,TRBD1,-,TGCGCCAGCAGCTTACAGGGGACCCTTTATGGCGACACCTTC,CASSLQGTLYGDTF
TRBJ2-7,TRBV28,-,-,TGTGCCAGCAGTGGAGTGGTTGCGGCGGAACTCTACGAGCAGTACTTC,CASSGVVAAELYEQYF
TRBJ2-2,TRBV29-1,-,many,TGCAGCGTACCCAGGACTAGGGGGGCGAACACCGGGGAGCTGTTTTTT,CSVPRTRGANTGELFF
TRBJ1-1,TRBV6-1,-,many,TGTGCCAGCAGTCAGGGGCCCACTGAAGCTTTCTTT,CASSQGPTEAFF
TRBJ2-1,TRBV10-2,TRBD1,few,TGCGCCAGCGGGGTGACAGGGAACAATGAGCAGTTCTTC,CASGVTGNNEQFF
TRBJ1-2,TRBV11-2,TRBD1,few,TGTGCCAGCAGCTTTCAGGGGGCGTATGGCTACACCTTC,CASSFQGAYGYTF
TRBJ2-7,TRBV21-1,-,many,TGTGCCAGCAGCAAAGGCGTCTCCTACGAGCAGTACTTC,CASSKGVSYEQYF
TRBJ2-3,TRBV29-1,-,many,TGCAGCGTGGAACGGACGGTCCCCACAGATACGCAGTATTTT,CSVERTVPTDTQYF
TRBJ2-3,TRBV7-2,-,-,TGTGCCAGCAGCATGGGGGCCAGCACAGATACGCAGTATTTT,CASSMGASTDTQYF
TRBJ2-1,TRBV6-2/TRBV6-3,TRBD2,-,TGTGCCAGCAGCCCGGGACTAGCGGGGGGAACAAGCTCCTACAATGAGCAGTTCTTC,CASSPGLAGGTSSYNEQFF